This T cell receptor (beta chain) was sequenced during a study of T cell repertoires in cytomegalovirus infection. Across the whole study: Recently identified HLA-C-restricted CMV epitopes were used, and well-studied HLA-B-restricted CMV epitopes were used as well. Based on public TCR beta signatures, there were indications of CMV infection and of a matching HLA type.

TCRdb independently ran MiXCR on the reads; one entry per CDR3 protein. The sample holds about 310,000 distinct CDR3 sequences, around a quarter seen once. Findings and caveats of the study: Clonotype analysis showed dominance of the ex vivo response by HLA-C-restricted CMV-specific TCR beta clonotypes. Of the TCR beta families, the public ones yielded a cumulative frequency that identified carriers of CMV plus the relevant HLA.

This clonotype appeared many times. Antigen specificity is unknown. This TCR derives from a human donor in good health (CMV status not recorded). Some clones in this sample may be carry-over from other donors' samples. This material consisted of cultured PBMCs, taken from culture after CMV antigen stimulation.

CDR3 bases: TGTGCCAGCAGCTTACCACAGGGCTTGGGCAATCAGCCCCAGCATTTT. Translating gives CASSLPQGLGNQPQHF. The chain employs TRBV7-8 and TRBJ1-5, with D perhaps matching TRBD1 (6 bases). This CDR3 contains 16 residues. CDR1 SGHVS and CDR2 FQNEAQ come from the germline V gene. The V end was cut by 2 bases, the J end by 2 bases, with 13 bases between.